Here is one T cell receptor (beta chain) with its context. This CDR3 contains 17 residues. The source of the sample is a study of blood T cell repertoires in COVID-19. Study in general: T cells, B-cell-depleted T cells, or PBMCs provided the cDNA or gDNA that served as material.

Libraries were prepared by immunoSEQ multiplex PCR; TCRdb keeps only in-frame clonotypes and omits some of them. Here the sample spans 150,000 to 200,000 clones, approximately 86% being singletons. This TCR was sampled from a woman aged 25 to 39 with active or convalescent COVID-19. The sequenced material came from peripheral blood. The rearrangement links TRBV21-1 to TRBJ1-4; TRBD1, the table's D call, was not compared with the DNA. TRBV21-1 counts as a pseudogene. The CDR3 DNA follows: TGTGCCAGCAGCAAAGCGGACAGCAACGCAACTAATGAAAAACTGTTTTTT. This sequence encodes CASSKADSNATNEKLFF.